The text below deals with one TCR beta chain. Its specificity is unknown. These data are taken from a study of naive and memory T cell subsets. General study findings and limits: This RNA-based method may be sensitive to activation-related transcript changes.

The germline V gene has CDR1 MNHNS and CDR2 SASEGT. The V and J ends lost 6 bases and 5 bases respectively, with 11 bases between them. The CDR3 is made up of 13 amino acids. Four PCR rounds used nested alpha and beta constant region primers plus the SP2 primer. In TCRdb, the 5' RACE reads were re-called with MiXCR into one record per CDR3 protein. The sample consists of approximately 30,000 distinct CDR3 sequences, 16% of them appearing once. A UMI-containing oligonucleotide was joined by 3' ligation to the TCR cDNA template. This clonotype was sampled from a female donor in good health. This chain uses TRBV6-1 with TRBJ1-5; D possibly corresponds to TRBD1 (5 bases). CDR3 bases: TGTGCCAGCAGGGGGGATGGCGATCAGCCCCAGCATTTT. This sequence encodes CASRGDGDQPQHF.